The 18 T cell receptor beta chains reported below all come from one sample, sequenced in a study of cytomegalovirus exposure and HLA in healthy donors. Amplification used 60 Vbeta primers and 13 Jbeta primers. The table came from immunoSEQ multiplex PCR; TCRdb's copy has only in-frame clones and leaves some out. Of about 160,000 clones in the sample, about 72% were seen once. Input material: PBMCs. The origin of the receptors is a man aged 55 to 69 in good health and CMV-seronegative.

This sequence joins TRBV11-2 and TRBJ2-7, with D possibly matching TRBD1 (7 bases). V was trimmed by 5 bases and J by 3 bases, leaving 26 bases between them. There are 18 residues in the CDR3. Germline values: CDR1 SGHAT, CDR2 FQNNGV. The CDR3 DNA follows: TGTGCCAGCAGCGGCCAGGGGGGTTTCCGACAGAATAACTACGAGCAGTACTTC. Residues: CASSGQGGFRQNNYEQYF.

This chain uses TRBV12-5 with TRBJ2-7; D is perhaps TRBD2 (6 bases). V lost 1 base, J lost 2 bases, and 18 bases lay in between. Per germline, CDR1 LGHNT and CDR2 FRNRAP. The CDR3 consists of 17 residues. As DNA, the CDR3 is TGTGCTAGTGGTTTGGGTCGGGCCGGAGGGAGCGCCTACGAGCAGTACTTC. As protein: CASGLGRAGGSAYEQYF.

The gene calls are TRBV28 and TRBJ1-5, with a weak D call TRBD1 (5 bases). Germline V gene sequence: CDR1 MDHEN, CDR2 SYDVKM. V shed 5 bases and J shed 4 bases, with 12 bases lying between them. The CDR3 is 14 residues long. CDR3 nucleotides: TGTGCCAGCAGTCGTCTGGGGGGAAATCAGCCCCAGCATTTT. Amino acid sequence: CASSRLGGNQPQHF. Drawing the rest from reference TRBV28 and TRBJ1-5, the complete variable domain is DVKVTQSSRYLVKRTGEKVFLECVQDMDHENMFWYRQDPGLGLRLIYFSYDVKMKEKGDIPEGYSVSREKKERFSLILESASTNQTSMYLCASSRLGGNQPQHFGDGTRLSIL.

This clone was seen a handful of times. This chain links TRBV30 with TRBJ2-2; D gene uncertain. Germline V gene sequence: CDR1 GTSNPN, CDR2 SVGIG (reference sequence). The CDR3 sequence is 14 residues long. Trimming removed 4 bases at V and 2 bases at J, with 11 bases between. DNA of the CDR3: TGTGCCTGGAAGAAAAACCTAAACACCGGGGAGCTGTTTTTT. As protein: CAWKKNLNTGELFF.

The rearrangement links TRBV7-9 to TRBJ2-5, with D possibly being TRBD2 (5 bases). V gave up 11 bases and J gave up 4 bases, with 14 bases separating them. This CDR3 comprises 12 residues. Germline V CDR1 and CDR2: SEHNR, FQNEAQ (reference sequence). For the CDR3, the DNA is TGTGCCTTTGGACTGTCCGGAGAGACCCAGTACTTC. This sequence encodes CAFGLSGETQYF.

The chain links TRBV30 to TRBJ1-3; 7 positions match TRBD1. The V gene's germline CDR1 is GTSNPN and CDR2 SVGIG (reference sequence). This CDR3 has 13 residues. This chain's CDR3 is CAWDRSFGNTIYF. The DNA for the CDR3 is TGTGCTTGGGACAGATCTTTCGGAAACACCATATATTTT. Full variable domain (outside the CDR3, taken from reference TRBV30 and TRBJ1-3): SQTIHQWPATLVQPVGSPLSLECTVEGTSNPNLYWYRQAAGRGLQLLFYSVGIGQISSEVPQNLSASRPQDRQFILSSKKLLLSDSGFYLCAWDRSFGNTIYFGEGSWLTVV.

V usage is TRBV30 and J usage is TRBJ2-1; 10 bases map to TRBD1. CDR3 length equals 15 residues. The V gene end was trimmed by 2 bases and the J gene end by 6 bases; junction bases not matched to a gene: 7. Germline V gene lookup returns CDR1 GTSNPN and CDR2 SVGIG (reference sequence). CDR3 nucleotides: TGTGCCTGGAGTCCTGACAGGGGGCAGGGCAATGAGCAGTTCTTC. Translating it yields CAWSPDRGQGNEQFF. The whole variable domain, filled in from reference TRBV30 and TRBJ2-1, reads SQTIHQWPATLVQPVGSPLSLECTVEGTSNPNLYWYRQAAGRGLQLLFYSVGIGQISSEVPQNLSASRPQDRQFILSSKKLLLSDSGFYLCAWSPDRGQGNEQFFGPGTRLTVL.

This chain connects TRBV7-2 to TRBJ1-1; the match to TRBD1 covers 8 bases. The CDR3 is made up of 19 amino acids. J lost 4 bases, V lost 1 base, and 17 bases had no gene match. CDR1 and CDR2 (germline): SGHTA, FQGNSA. DNA of the CDR3: TGTGCCAGCAGCTTAGGGTCAGGGGACAGGCTTGGGAGGGCCACTGAAGCTTTCTTT. Its translation is CASSLGSGDRLGRATEAFF.

This chain uses TRBV7-2 with TRBJ2-7; TRBD1 is a possible D gene (5 bases). Per germline, CDR1 SGHTA and CDR2 FQGNSA. V lost 2 bases to trimming and J lost 3 bases, with 11 bases between them. The CDR3 length is 14 residues. The CDR3 coding sequence is TGTGCCAGCAGCTTATGGGCCAGGGACTACGAGCAGTACTTC. This codes for CASSLWARDYEQYF.

The genes are TRBV28 and TRBJ2-4; 11 positions agree with TRBD1. This CDR3 is built from 14 residues. Germline-derived CDR1 and CDR2 are MDHEN and SYDVKM. V shed 4 bases, J shed 8 bases, and the junction held 4 bases outside the gene matches. This CDR3 is CASSWGTGGHIQYF. CDR3 bases: TGTGCCAGCAGTTGGGGGACAGGGGGGCACATTCAGTACTTC.

The rearrangement links TRBV7-8 to TRBJ1-2; perhaps TRBD1 as D (5 bases). This CDR3 is built from 15 residues. Germline CDR1 is SGHVS and CDR2 is FQNEAQ. V shed 5 bases and J shed 4 bases, with 17 bases lying between them. CDR3 coding DNA: TGTGCCAGCAGCCTAAGGGCAGGGTTGGGCTATGGCTACACCTTC. Translation: CASSLRAGLGYGYTF.

The rearrangement joins TRBV7-6 to TRBJ2-5, with a tentative D call TRBD1 (6 bases). The J call may be wrong; the DNA end is better matched by TRBJ2-7. The CDR3 runs to 15 residues. Germline CDR1 and CDR2: SGHVS and FNYEAQ. CDR3 sequence reads: CASSQRYRAPYEQYF. Written as DNA, the CDR3 is TGTGCCAGCAGCCAACGTTACAGGGCCCCCTACGAGCAGTACTTC.

The V call is TRBV5-1, the J call TRBJ2-2; 9 bases match TRBD2. Germline assignment: CDR1 SGHRS and CDR2 YFSETQ. The ends lost 3 bases at V and 0 bases at J; junction bases unmatched: 6. The CDR3 loop spans 17 amino acids. The CDR3 region is CASSWDPSGANTGELFF. CDR3 nucleotide sequence: TGCGCCAGCAGCTGGGACCCTAGCGGGGCGAACACCGGGGAGCTGTTTTTT. Complete variable domain (other parts from reference TRBV5-1 and TRBJ2-2): KAGVTQTPRYLIKTRGQQVTLSCSPISGHRSVSWYQQTPGQGLQFLFEYFSETQRNKGNFPGRFSGRQFSNSRSEMNVSTLELGDSALYLCASSWDPSGANTGELFFGEGSRLTVL.

This chain uses TRBV28 with TRBJ2-4; perhaps TRBD2 as D (5 bases). Deletions cut 5 bases from V and 0 bases from J, with 11 bases between. CDR1 is MDHEN, CDR2 SYDVKM, per germline. The CDR3 is 15 residues long. CDR3 bases: TGTGCCAGCAGTCCCCCCGGGATAGCCAAAAACATTCAGTACTTC. Translating gives CASSPPGIAKNIQYF.

V is TRBV7-9 and J is TRBJ1-4; TRBD1 agrees at 8 bases. J lost 4 bases, V lost 7 bases, and 8 bases had no gene match. The germline gives CDR1 SEHNR, CDR2 FQNEAQ (reference sequence). The CDR3 extends over 15 amino acids. This chain's CDR3 is CASIAYRGSNEKLFF. The CDR3 nucleotides are TGTGCCAGCATAGCTTACAGGGGGAGTAATGAAAAACTGTTTTTT. Filled out from reference TRBV7-9 and TRBJ1-4, the complete variable domain reads DTGVSQNPRHKITKRGQNVTFRCDPISEHNRLYWYRQTLGQGPEFLTYFQNEAQLEKSRLLSDRFSAERPKGSFSTLEIQRTEQGDSAMYLCASIAYRGSNEKLFFGSGTQLSVL.

V gene TRBV5-1 combines with J gene TRBJ1-2, with 12 bases that match TRBD1. CDR1 SGHRS and CDR2 YFSETQ come from the germline V gene. The CDR3 is made up of 14 amino acids. Germline trimming cut 2 bases from V and 7 bases from J; bases unmatched to any gene: 3. CDR3 nucleotide sequence: TGCGCCAGCAGCTTACGGGACAGGGGGCCTGGCTACACCTTC. Protein sequence: CASSLRDRGPGYTF.

In this sample, this clone turned up once. The V call is TRBV4-3, the J call TRBJ1-5; D might be TRBD1 (6 bases). This CDR3 is 19 amino acids long. The V gene lost 0 bases and the J gene lost 5 bases, with 23 bases spanning the gap. Germline CDR1 is LGHNA and CDR2 is YSLEER. As DNA, the CDR3 is TGCGCCAGCAGCCAAGACGTAATTGGGAGTGGGACAAGCGATCAGCCCCAGCATTTT. Protein product: CASSQDVIGSGTSDQPQHF.

This clone was counted once. The J gene is TRBJ2-2, the V gene TRBV5-1, with D perhaps matching TRBD2 (5 bases). The CDR3 has 16 residues. The ends were cut back, 1 base at V and 2 bases at J, with 12 bases in the middle. Germline loops: CDR1 SGHRS, CDR2 YFSETQ. CDR3 loop: CASSLNPPGNTGELFF. The CDR3 DNA is TGCGCCAGCAGCTTGAATCCCCCGGGAAACACCGGGGAGCTGTTTTTT.